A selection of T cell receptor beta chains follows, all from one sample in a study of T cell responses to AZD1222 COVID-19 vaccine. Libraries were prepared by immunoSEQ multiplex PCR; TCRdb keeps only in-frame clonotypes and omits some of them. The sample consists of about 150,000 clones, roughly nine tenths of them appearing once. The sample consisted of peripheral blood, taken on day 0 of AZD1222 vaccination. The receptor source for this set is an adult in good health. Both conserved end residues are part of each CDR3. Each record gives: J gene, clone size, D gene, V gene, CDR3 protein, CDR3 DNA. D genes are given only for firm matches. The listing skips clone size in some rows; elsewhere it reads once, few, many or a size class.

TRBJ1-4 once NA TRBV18 CASSLSGQIEKLFF TGTGCCAGCTCACTATCCGGACAGATTGAAAAACTGTTTTTT
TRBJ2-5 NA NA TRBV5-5 CASSLAGIGETQYF TGTGCCAGCAGCTTGGCCGGCATAGGTGAGACCCAGTACTTC
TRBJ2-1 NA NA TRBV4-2 CASSQGPVGNEQFF TGTGCCAGCAGCCAGGGTCCGGTGGGCAATGAGCAGTTCTTC
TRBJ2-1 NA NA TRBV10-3 CAISRDGDSYNEQFF TGTGCCATCAGTAGGGACGGCGACTCCTACAATGAGCAGTTCTTC
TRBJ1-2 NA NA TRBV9 CASSSLGANYGYTF TGTGCCAGCAGCTCCCTGGGGGCTAACTATGGCTACACCTTC
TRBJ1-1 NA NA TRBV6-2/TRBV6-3 CASSRGEKAFF TGTGCCAGCAGCCGAGGGGAGAAAGCTTTCTTT
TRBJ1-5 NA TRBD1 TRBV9 CASSVGSGQGGNQPQHF TGTGCCAGCAGCGTAGGATCTGGACAGGGTGGCAATCAGCCCCAGCATTTT
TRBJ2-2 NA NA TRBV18 CASSTTGANTGELFF TGTGCCAGCTCCACGACAGGAGCGAACACCGGGGAGCTGTTTTTT
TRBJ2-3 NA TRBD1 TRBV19 CASSMRQGARSVLDTQYF TGTGCCAGTAGTATGAGGCAGGGGGCCCGGTCGGTGTTAGATACGCAGTATTTT
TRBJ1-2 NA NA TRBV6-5 CASSYSAGPNYGYTF TGTGCCAGCAGTTACTCTGCAGGGCCAAACTATGGCTACACCTTC
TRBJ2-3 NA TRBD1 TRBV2 CASSVFGQGTDTQYF TGTGCCAGCAGTGTTTTTGGACAGGGCACAGATACGCAGTATTTT
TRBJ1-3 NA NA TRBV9 CASSALTSGTIYF TGTGCCAGCAGCGCCTTAACATCGGGCACCATATATTTT
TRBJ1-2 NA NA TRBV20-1 CSASRGFDTF TGCAGTGCTAGTCGGGGATTCGACACCTTC
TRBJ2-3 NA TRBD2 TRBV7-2 CASSFSGGAGDTQYF TGTGCCAGCAGCTTTTCCGGGGGGGCCGGGGATACGCAGTATTTT
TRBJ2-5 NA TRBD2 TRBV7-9 CASSLAVGGEETQYF TGTGCCAGCAGCTTAGCGGTGGGGGGGGAAGAGACCCAGTACTTC
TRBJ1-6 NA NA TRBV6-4 CASSLGGGNSPLHF TGTGCCAGCAGTCTAGGGGGGGGTAATTCACCCCTCCACTTT